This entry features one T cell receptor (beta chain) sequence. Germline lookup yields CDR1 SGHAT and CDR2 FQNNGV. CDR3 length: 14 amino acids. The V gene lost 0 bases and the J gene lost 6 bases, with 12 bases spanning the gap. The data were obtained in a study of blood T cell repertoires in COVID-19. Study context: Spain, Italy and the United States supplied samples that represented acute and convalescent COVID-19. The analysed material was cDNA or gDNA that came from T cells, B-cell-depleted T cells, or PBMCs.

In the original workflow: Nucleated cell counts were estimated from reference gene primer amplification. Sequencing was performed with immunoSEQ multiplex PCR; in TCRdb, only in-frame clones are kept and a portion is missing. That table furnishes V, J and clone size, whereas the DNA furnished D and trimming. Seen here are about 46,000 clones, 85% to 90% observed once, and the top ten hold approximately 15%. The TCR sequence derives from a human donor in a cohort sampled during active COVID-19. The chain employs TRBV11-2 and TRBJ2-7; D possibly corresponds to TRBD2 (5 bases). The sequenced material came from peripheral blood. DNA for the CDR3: TGTGCCAGCAGCTTAGATCCGTCAGGAGGCGAGCAGTACTTC. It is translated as CASSLDPSGGEQYF.